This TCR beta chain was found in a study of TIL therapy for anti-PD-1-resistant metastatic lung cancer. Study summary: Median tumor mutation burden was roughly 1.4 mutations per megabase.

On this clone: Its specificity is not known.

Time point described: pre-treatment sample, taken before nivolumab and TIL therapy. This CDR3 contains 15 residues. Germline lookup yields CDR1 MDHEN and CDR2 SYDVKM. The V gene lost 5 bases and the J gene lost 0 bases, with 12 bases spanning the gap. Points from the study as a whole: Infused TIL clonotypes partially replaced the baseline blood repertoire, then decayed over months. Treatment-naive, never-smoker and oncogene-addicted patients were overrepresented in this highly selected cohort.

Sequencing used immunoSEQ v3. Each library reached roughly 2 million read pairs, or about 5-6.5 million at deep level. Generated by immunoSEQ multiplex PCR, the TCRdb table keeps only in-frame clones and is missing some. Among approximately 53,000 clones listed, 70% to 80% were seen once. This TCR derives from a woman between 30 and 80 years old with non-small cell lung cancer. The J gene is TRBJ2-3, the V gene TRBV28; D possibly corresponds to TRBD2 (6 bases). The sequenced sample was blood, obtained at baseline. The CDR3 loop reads CASSTLGLSTDTQYF. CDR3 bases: TGTGCCAGCAGTACTTTGGGACTGAGCACAGATACGCAGTATTTT.